The sequence of this T cell receptor beta chain was determined in a study of T cell repertoires in cytomegalovirus infection (dated by TCRdb to 2018 to 2020). Background for the entire study: The peptide stimulations were aimed at well-studied HLA-B-restricted epitopes as well as recently identified HLA-C-restricted CMV epitopes, whose presentation resists viral immunomodulation. Donor HLA type was relevant to the analysis, because carriage of CMV infection together with the matching HLA type was indicated by public TCR beta signatures.

The data were produced on an Illumina HiSeq 1500. TCRdb applied fastp at Q25 and MiXCR to the public reads, then kept only in-frame beta chains. Merged by CDR3 protein, the rows form single entries marked with the most common genes and DNA. This sample is represented by about 920,000 distinct CDR3 sequences; approximately 30% of them were singletons. The top ten clones comprise around an eighth of the sample. This clonotype was recorded a few times. It lacks a known antigen. Per-base qualities were not stored, and no clone one base away is much larger. Overall results and qualifications from the work: Cumulative frequency of public TCR beta family members discriminated carriers of CMV infection plus the relevant HLA type in this cohort and an independent approximately 350-donor cohort. The ex vivo response was dominated by HLA-C-restricted CMV-specific TCR beta clonotypes, which also provided the single most frequent clonotype in two of eight donors.

Per the publication, the treatment or condition label means: in vitro stimulation with specific CMV peptide epitopes to enrich CMV-specific T cells. The CDR3 covers 13 residues, taking in both the cysteine and the phenylalanine. The read is trimmed to its CDR3 DNA, 39 bases read in frame from base 1. The germline V gene (reference sequence) provides CDR1 MNHEY and CDR2 SMNVEV. The junction carries 17 bases between V and J, which are trimmed by 3 bases and 14 bases respectively. Sequences were derived from cultured CD8+ T cells from PBMCs, sampled from culture after CMV antigen stimulation. The TCR sequence derives from a human donor in good health (CMV status not recorded). Some clones in this sample may be carry-over from other donors' samples. The sequence is built from TRBV27 and TRBJ2-1; the D gene is perhaps TRBD2, on 6 matching bases. For the CDR3, the sequence is CASSFVTGASEFF. The DNA sequence is given as TGTGCCAGCAGTTTCGTGACGGGAGCCTCGGAGTTCTTC.